One and the same sample provided the 30 T cell receptor beta chains below, sequenced in a study of blood T cell repertoires in COVID-19. Profiled with immunoSEQ multiplex PCR; TCRdb holds only in-frame clones, not every one. The sample has under 200,000 clones; around four fifths are singletons. The sequencing input was peripheral blood. The receptors derive from a woman aged 70-85 years with COVID-19, enrolled during active disease.

The chain recombines TRBV5-6 with TRBJ1-4; 8 bases are a match to TRBD1. Unmatched junction bases numbered 10, after V lost 2 bases and J lost 7 bases. The length of the CDR3 is 16 residues. Germline assignment: CDR1 SGHDT and CDR2 YYEEEE. Here the CDR3 DNA reads TGTGCCAGCAGCTTATTGGACAGGGTTGAGGGTGAAAAACTGTTTTTT. This codes for CASSLLDRVEGEKLFF. The complete variable domain, with remaining parts taken from reference TRBV5-6 and TRBJ1-4, reads DAGVTQSPTHLIKTRGQQVTLRCSPKSGHDTVSWYQQALGQGPQFIFQYYEEEERQRGNFPDRFSGHQFPNYSSELNVNALLLGDSALYLCASSLLDRVEGEKLFFGSGTQLSVL.

V is TRBV15 and J is TRBJ1-4; weak D call: TRBD1 (6 bases). Per germline, CDR1 LNHNV and CDR2 YYDKDF (reference sequence). CDR3 length: 16 amino acids. Trimming took 0 bases from V and 7 from J, leaving 15 bases between them. CDR3 DNA: TGTGCCACCAGCAGAGATCTTCGGGGGGCAAGTGAAAAACTGTTTTTT. Its protein product is CATSRDLRGASEKLFF.

The chain is built from TRBV29-1 and TRBJ1-2, with D possibly being TRBD1 (5 bases). This CDR3 contains 13 residues. The germline CDR1 and CDR2 sequences are SQVTM and ANQGSEA. Trimming took 2 bases from V and 3 from J, leaving 10 bases between them. CDR3 in amino acids: CSVEIDRYYGYTF. CDR3 in DNA: TGCAGCGTTGAAATAGACAGATACTATGGCTACACCTTC.

This clone was found a few times. The V gene is TRBV6-5, the J gene TRBJ2-5, with a possible D match to TRBD2 (6 bases). Trimming shortened V by 5 bases and J by 4 bases, and 14 bases separated the two germline ends. This CDR3 spans 14 amino acids. Germline V gene lookup returns CDR1 MNHEY and CDR2 SVGAGI. CDR3 bases: TGTGCCAGCAGTATGGCGGGGCGGAGAGAGACCCAGTACTTC. Translated, it gives CASSMAGRRETQYF.

This clone appeared a few times. This chain uses TRBV15 with TRBJ2-7; TRBD1 might be the D (6 bases). V lost 4 bases and J lost 2, with 12 bases in between. Germline V gene data show CDR1 as LNHNV and CDR2 as YYDKDF (reference sequence). This CDR3 is built from 14 residues. The CDR3 sequence: CATSKGTPAYEQYV. CDR3 nucleotide sequence: TGTGCCACCAGCAAAGGGACACCCGCCTACGAGCAGTACGTC.

The chain carries TRBV7-9 and TRBJ1-1; D gene uncertain. In germline, CDR1 is SEHNR, CDR2 FQNEAQ (reference sequence). This CDR3 has 13 amino acids. V lost 3 bases to trimming and J lost 1 base, with 6 bases between them. The CDR3 DNA is TGTGCCAGCAGCTTCTCGGGGAACACTGAAGCTTTCTTT. Translation gives CASSFSGNTEAFF. The variable domain in full, with the rest retrieved from reference TRBV7-9 and TRBJ1-1, is DTGVSQNPRHKITKRGQNVTFRCDPISEHNRLYWYRQTLGQGPEFLTYFQNEAQLEKSRLLSDRFSAERPKGSFSTLEIQRTEQGDSAMYLCASSFSGNTEAFFGQGTRLTVV.

The chain links TRBV28 to TRBJ2-1, with D possibly being TRBD1 (6 bases). The CDR3 is 13 residues long. V was shortened by 6 bases and J by 8 bases, with 14 bases between the two germline ends. CDR1 is MDHEN, CDR2 SYDVKM, per germline. This CDR3 is CASSLDRLDEQFF. CDR3 DNA sequence: TGTGCCAGCAGCCTCGACAGGCTCGATGAGCAGTTCTTC.

V gene TRBV28 combines with J gene TRBJ2-7; 8 nucleotides match TRBD1. The CDR3 runs to 14 residues. Germline loops: CDR1 MDHEN, CDR2 SYDVKM. Unmatched junction bases numbered 3, after V lost 5 bases and J lost 0 bases. The CDR3 spells CASSVTGASYEQYF. DNA of the CDR3: TGTGCCAGCAGTGTGACAGGGGCCTCCTACGAGCAGTACTTC.

For this clone: In the same sample, other DNA sequences code for this CDR3. The chain employs TRBV30 and TRBJ2-5; TRBD2 might be the D (6 bases). The CDR3 contains 12 residues. Per the germline V gene, CDR1 is GTSNPN and CDR2 is SVGIG (reference sequence). The ends were cut back, 0 bases at V and 4 bases at J, with 6 bases in the middle. CDR3 sequence reads: CAWSVRGETQYF. The CDR3 region has the DNA TGTGCCTGGAGTGTGCGGGGAGAGACCCAGTACTTC.

The chain combines TRBV14 with TRBJ2-2; weak D call: TRBD1 (5 bases). The CDR3 totals 16 residues. V shed 4 bases and J shed 4 bases, with 16 bases lying between them. Germline assignment: CDR1 SGHDN and CDR2 FVKESK. The CDR3 spells CASSPKGRGVTGELFF. CDR3 DNA sequence: TGTGCCAGCAGCCCGAAGGGGCGTGGCGTCACCGGGGAGCTGTTTTTT.

The V gene is TRBV12-3 or TRBV12-4, the J gene TRBJ2-1; TRBD1 matches 7 bases. Trimming at V came to 6 bases and at J to 6 bases, leaving 5 bases not matched to a gene. The CDR3 is made up of 13 amino acids. Here the CDR3 reads CASRNQGVNEQFF. In nucleotides, the CDR3 is TGTGCCAGCAGGAACCAGGGGGTCAATGAGCAGTTCTTC.

This sequence joins TRBV3-1 (or the pseudogene TRBV3-2) and TRBJ1-5, with a possible D match to TRBD1 (6 bases). This CDR3 region has 16 residues. The germline V gene encodes CDR1 LGHDT and CDR2 YNNKEL (reference sequence). The V and J ends lost 0 bases and 5 bases respectively, with 14 bases between them. CDR3 in amino acids: CASSQDLAQGDQPQHF. In nucleotides, the CDR3 is TGTGCCAGCAGCCAAGATCTCGCACAGGGCGATCAGCCCCAGCATTTT.

This clone was counted between two and nine times. The V and J genes are TRBV2 and TRBJ1-6; TRBD1 matches at 9 bases. V trimming: 10 bases; J trimming: 7 bases; junction bases outside the gene matches: 8. Germline CDR1 is SNHLY and CDR2 is FYNNEI. CDR3 length: 14 amino acids. The CDR3 DNA sequence: TGTGCCACCAAAACCGGGACAGGGAATTCACCCCTCCACTTT. Amino acids: CATKTGTGNSPLHF.

The J gene is TRBJ2-7, the V gene TRBV7-2; D is possibly TRBD2 (6 bases). CDR1 SGHTA and CDR2 FQGNSA come from the germline V gene. The germline V and J ends were trimmed by 5 bases and 4 bases, with 15 bases remaining between them. The CDR3 spans 14 residues. The CDR3 bases are TGTGCCAGCAGCCAAAGGACTACGTTATACGAGCAGTACTTC. This translates into CASSQRTTLYEQYF.

The V and J genes are TRBV27 and TRBJ2-7; 10 bases align to TRBD2. This CDR3 comprises 17 residues. The junction had 15 bases not matched to a gene; V was cut back by 5 bases and J by 5 bases. Germline CDR1 MNHEY, CDR2 SMNVEV (reference sequence). Written as DNA, the CDR3 is TGTGCCAGCAGTCTACAACCTAGCGGGAGTAGGTTTAACGAGCAGTACTTC. Translating gives CASSLQPSGSRFNEQYF.

The chain carries TRBV6-4 and TRBJ1-2, with a tentative D call TRBD1 (6 bases). This CDR3 spans 13 amino acids. V lost 3 bases, J lost 6 bases, and 11 bases lay in between. Germline CDR1 and CDR2: MRHNA and SNTAGT. This CDR3 reads CASSEGRGHGYTF. Here the CDR3 DNA reads TGTGCCAGCAGTGAAGGCAGGGGACATGGCTACACCTTC.

V is TRBV12-3 or TRBV12-4 and J is TRBJ1-2, with TRBD1 matching 7 bases. The CDR3 consists of 13 residues. The junction had 2 bases not matched to a gene; V was cut back by 3 bases and J by 4 bases. CDR3 coding DNA: TGTGCCAGCAGTTTGGGACAGTTCTATGGCTACACCTTC. This sequence encodes CASSLGQFYGYTF.

The CDR3 here is CASSQTQGYEQYF. Here the CDR3 DNA reads TGTGCCAGCAGCCAAACACAGGGCTACGAGCAGTACTTC. This chain connects TRBV13 to TRBJ2-7; the D gene is possibly TRBD1 (6 bases). This CDR3 comprises 13 residues. The germline gives CDR1 PRHDT, CDR2 FYEKMQ (reference sequence). The V end was cut by 5 bases, the J end by 3 bases, with 11 bases between.

The genes are TRBV6-5 and TRBJ2-7; D is unclear. The CDR3 consists of 11 residues. The V end lost 5 bases, the J end lost 9 bases, and 11 bases lay between the germline ends. Germline CDR1 reads MNHEY; CDR2 reads SVGAGI. CDR3 in amino acids: CASSTQARQYF. In nucleotides, the CDR3 is TGTGCCAGCAGTACCCAAGCGAGGCAGTACTTC.

This clone was seen only once. The chain uses TRBV14 and TRBJ1-4, with 10 bases aligning to TRBD1. Germline CDR1 is SGHDN and CDR2 is FVKESK. CDR3 size: 16 residues. Trimming took 4 bases from V and 8 from J; bases not matched to a gene: 10. This chain's CDR3 is CASSLGTGELEEKLFF. The DNA of the CDR3 is TGTGCCAGCAGCCTCGGGACAGGGGAACTGGAAGAAAAACTGTTTTTT.

The V and J genes are TRBV6-1 and TRBJ1-5, with D hard to call. V was shortened by 3 bases and J by 2 bases, with 11 bases between the two germline ends. The CDR3 covers 15 residues. Germline assignment: CDR1 MNHNS and CDR2 SASEGT. The CDR3 DNA is TGTGCCAGCAGTGATGAGGGTGGTGGCAATCAGCCCCAGCATTTT. It is translated as CASSDEGGGNQPQHF.

This chain joins TRBV14 and TRBJ1-6; 9 nucleotides line up with TRBD1. The CDR3 has 17 residues. V lost 1 base and J lost 2; bases outside the gene matches: 3. Germline V gene data show CDR1 as SGHDN and CDR2 as FVKESK. CDR3 in DNA: TGTGCCAGCAGCCAAGCACAGGGGGCGACCTATAATTCACCCCTCCACTTT. This codes for CASSQAQGATYNSPLHF. The variable domain in full, completed from reference TRBV14 and TRBJ1-6, reads EAGVTQFPSHSVIEKGQTVTLRCDPISGHDNLYWYRRVMGKEIKFLLHFVKESKQDESGMPNNRFLAERTGGTYSTLKVQPAELEDSGVYFCASSQAQGATYNSPLHFGNGTRLTVT.

The chain carries TRBV5-6 and TRBJ2-4; 7 bases line up with TRBD2. The CDR3 is 14 amino acids. Losses at the gene ends were 3 bases for V and 5 bases for J; bases not matched to a gene: 5. Looked up from germline, CDR1 is SGHDT and CDR2 is YYEEEE. The CDR3 DNA sequence: TGTGCCAGCAGCTACGGGGGGAGCCAAAACATTCAGTACTTC. Translated: CASSYGGSQNIQYF.

Only a few counts were recorded for this clone. V and J are TRBV12-5 and TRBJ2-1, with D possibly TRBD1 on 5 matching bases. Between the trimmed V and J ends, which lost 7 bases and 0 bases, there was a span of 13 bases. The CDR3 runs 15 residues. The V gene's germline CDR1 is LGHNT and CDR2 FRNRAP. DNA for the CDR3: TGTGCTAGTGTTCTAGGAGACAGCTCCTACAATGAGCAGTTCTTC. It encodes CASVLGDSSYNEQFF.

V is TRBV6-5 and J is TRBJ1-6; 7 nucleotides match TRBD1. The CDR3 spans 14 residues. V shed 2 bases, J shed 8 bases, and the junction held 3 bases outside the gene matches. Per the germline V gene, CDR1 is MNHEY and CDR2 is SVGAGI. The CDR3 spells CASSYARGDSPLHF. The DNA of the CDR3 is TGTGCCAGCAGTTACGCCAGGGGGGATTCACCCCTCCACTTT.

The rearrangement links TRBV4-2 to TRBJ1-1, with D possibly TRBD1 on 5 matching bases. The CDR3 contains 16 residues. CDR1 and CDR2 from the germline V gene are LGHNA and YNFKEQ. Trimming took 4 bases from V and 1 from J, leaving 16 bases between them. The CDR3 here is CASSLTMVGGNTEAFF. For the CDR3, the DNA is TGTGCCAGCAGCCTCACTATGGTGGGGGGGAACACTGAAGCTTTCTTT.

This clone was seen more than once but under ten times. The V and J genes are TRBV5-4 and TRBJ1-2; 9 positions agree with TRBD1. Germline V CDR1 and CDR2: SGHNT, YYREEE (reference sequence). The CDR3 extends over 16 amino acids. V shed 3 bases and J 5 bases; nucleotides not matched to a gene: 11. CDR3 sequence reads: CASSSSRDRARYGYTF. DNA of the CDR3: TGTGCCAGCAGCTCCTCCCGGGACAGGGCTCGGTATGGCTACACCTTC.

This clone occurred a few times. This chain joins TRBV5-1 and TRBJ2-3, with D possibly matching TRBD1 (5 bases). V was clipped by 4 bases and J by 1 base, with 10 bases between them. The CDR3 consists of 14 residues. Germline V CDR1 and CDR2: SGHRS, YFSETQ. The CDR3 reads CASSPGHGTDTQYF. Written as DNA, the CDR3 is TGCGCCAGCAGCCCAGGACACGGCACAGATACGCAGTATTTT.

The V and J genes are TRBV5-1 and TRBJ2-3; D is possibly TRBD2 (7 bases). This CDR3 is built from 16 residues. Germline V gene data show CDR1 as SGHRS and CDR2 as YFSETQ. V lost 5 bases, J lost 3 bases, and 19 bases lay in between. The CDR3 DNA reads as TGCGCCAGCAGTTATGGTCGGGGGGCCCTTACAGATACGCAGTATTTT. This gives the protein CASSYGRGALTDTQYF.

J is TRBJ1-2 and V is TRBV28; 8 bases fit TRBD1. Germline V gene data show CDR1 as MDHEN and CDR2 as SYDVKM. V shed 5 bases, J shed 4 bases, and the junction held 12 bases outside the gene matches. The CDR3 is made up of 16 amino acids. This CDR3 reads CASSPEGQGKTYGYTF. In nucleotides, the CDR3 is TGTGCCAGCAGTCCCGAAGGACAGGGTAAAACCTATGGCTACACCTTC.